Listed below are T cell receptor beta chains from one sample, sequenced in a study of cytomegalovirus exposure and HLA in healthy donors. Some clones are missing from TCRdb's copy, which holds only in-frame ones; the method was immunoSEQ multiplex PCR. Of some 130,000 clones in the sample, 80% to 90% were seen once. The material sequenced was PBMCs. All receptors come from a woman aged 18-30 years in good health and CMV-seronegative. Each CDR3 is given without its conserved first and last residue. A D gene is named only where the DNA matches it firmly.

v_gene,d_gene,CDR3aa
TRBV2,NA,ASSSGLNTEAF
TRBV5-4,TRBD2,ASSLLAGGLDTQY
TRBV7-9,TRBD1,ASSSGQGRPYEQY
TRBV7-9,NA,ASSLAMRDGYT
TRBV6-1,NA,ASSESGPQH
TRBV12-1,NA,ASSFVDQVWPQH
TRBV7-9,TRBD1,ASSVVTGIGWGYT
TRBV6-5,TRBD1,ASSPGQGWGTEAF
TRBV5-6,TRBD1,ASSFTGGAGGYT
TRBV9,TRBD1,ASGGSRGLYGYT
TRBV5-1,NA,ASSLDSGSGNTIY
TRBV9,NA,ASSRLGGGRQPLH
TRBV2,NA,ASGLPGRTNSPLH
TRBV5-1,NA,ASSSLDSMPREQY
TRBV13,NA,ASGIKGPGEKLF
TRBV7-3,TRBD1,ASSLNPGQGEPQH
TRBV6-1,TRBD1,ASSGWTGTGTYEQY
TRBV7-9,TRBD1,ASSLGTGESTDTQY
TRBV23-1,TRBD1,ASSHLTGSNTGELF
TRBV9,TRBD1,ASSRGGRGQTNYGYT
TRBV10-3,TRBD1,ATRQGAYEQY
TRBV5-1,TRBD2,ASSPGGLAGFYEQY
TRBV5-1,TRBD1,ASSEQGPDNEQF
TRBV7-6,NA,ASSAQRRTGELF
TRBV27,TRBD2,ASNPLAGGQETQY
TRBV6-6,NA,ASSYEGEVEAF
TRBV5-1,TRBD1,ASGSQGQGVGTGELF
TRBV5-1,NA,ASRDTPPDEQY
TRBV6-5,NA,ASSYASDRNYGYT
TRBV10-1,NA,ASSSNYEQY
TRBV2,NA,ASREYQGGSQPQH
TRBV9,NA,ASSANTENTGELF